This TCR beta chain was identified during a study of T cells in Graves' hyperthyroidism and ophthalmopathy. In its sample, this clonotype was seen a few times. RNA transcripts provided the source from which TCR beta CDR3 regions were amplified. First-round RT-PCR with HTBI primers amplified the TCR CDR3 region. TCRdb re-called the multiplex PCR reads with MiXCR, one entry per CDR3 protein. This sample yields approximately 600,000 distinct CDR3 sequences, of which less than 25% are seen a single time; 34% belongs to the top ten. Inclusion characteristics of ophthalmopathy patients comprised a Clinical Activity Score of at least 3, a NOSPECS grade of at least 4, and duration under 3 months. The receptor was derived from a man younger than 40 with Graves' ophthalmopathy. Sequenced: blood.

The CDR3 nucleotides are TGCAGTGCTAGAGATAAGAGCTCCTATAATTCACCCCTCCACTTT. Protein: CSARDKSSYNSPLHF. The chain joins TRBV20-1 to TRBJ1-6; no clear D. Germline V CDR1 and CDR2: DFQATT, SNEGSKA (reference sequence). CDR3 size: 15 residues. The germline V and J ends were trimmed by 0 bases and 0 bases, with 6 bases remaining between them.